The 8 T cell receptor beta chains presented below share a single source sample, sequenced in a study of blood T cells in healthy people across ages. Next came a second PCR, run for about 6 to 12 cycles, which used a sample-barcoded 5' primer along with a J-beta primer mix. Each CDR3 protein gets one entry after TCRdb re-called the 5' RACE reads with MiXCR. The data contain more than 1.4 million distinct CDR3 sequences, about 43% of them singletons. Material for sequencing was blood. These receptors originate from a woman aged 18-30 years in good health.

The chain joins TRBV10-3 to TRBJ2-3; maybe TRBD2 (6 bases). CDR3 length: 14 amino acids. Germline V gene sequence: CDR1 ENHRY, CDR2 SYGVKD. With 8 bases removed from V and 2 bases from J, the gap between germline ends came to 14 bases. The CDR3 sequence: CAIGVGGSTDTQYF. CDR3 nucleotide sequence: TGTGCCATCGGGGTTGGAGGGTCCACAGATACGCAGTATTTT.

The chain couples TRBV10-3 to TRBJ2-5; 8 positions match TRBD2. The CDR3 has 14 residues. CDR1 and CDR2 (germline): ENHRY, SYGVKD. V lost 3 bases to trimming and J lost 11 bases; unmatched junction nucleotides: 11. The DNA for the CDR3 is TGTGCCATCAGTGAAGGGACTAGAATCGATGAGCAGTACTTC. Its protein product is CAISEGTRIDEQYF.

V and J are TRBV4-1 and TRBJ2-1; 11 bases line up with TRBD2. The CDR3 is made up of 16 amino acids. The ends lost 3 bases at V and 2 bases at J; junction bases unmatched: 3. Germline CDR1 reads MGHRA; CDR2 reads YSYEKL. DNA for the CDR3: TGCGCCAGCAGCCATACTAGCGGGAGTACCTACAATGAGCAGTTCTTC. Translating gives CASSHTSGSTYNEQFF.

V is TRBV20-1 and J is TRBJ2-7; D is unresolved. The CDR3 runs to 14 residues. Germline CDR1 is DFQATT and CDR2 is SNEGSKA (reference sequence). V shed 3 bases and J shed 10 bases, with 22 bases lying between them. For the CDR3, the DNA is TGCAGTGCTAGGTCGGACGAGCCCCAAGAGGCCCAGTACTTC. Translation: CSARSDEPQEAQYF.

The sample holds a few counts of this clonotype. This chain links TRBV6-6 with TRBJ2-1, with 9 positions matching TRBD1. Germline CDR1 reads MNHNY; CDR2 reads SVGAGI (reference sequence). This CDR3 has 17 amino acids. V gave up 2 bases and J gave up 5 bases; unmatched junction bases: 10. The CDR3 protein is CASSYPTPWTGDNEQFF. CDR3 sequence (DNA): TGTGCCAGCAGTTACCCGACTCCGTGGACAGGGGACAATGAGCAGTTCTTC.

This rearrangement joins TRBV7-3 to TRBJ2-3; maybe TRBD1 (7 bases). V lost 5 bases and J 4 bases, leaving 13 bases between the germline ends. The V gene's germline CDR1 is SGHTA and CDR2 FQGTGA. CDR3 length: 14 amino acids. The CDR3 DNA sequence: TGTGCCAGCAGCCACGACAGGGACTCAGATACGCAGTATTTT. It translates to CASSHDRDSDTQYF.

The chain couples TRBV3-1 to TRBJ2-3, with 9 bases fitting TRBD2. The CDR3 length is 15 residues. Germline V CDR1 and CDR2: LGHDT, YNNKEL (reference sequence). Unmatched junction bases numbered 6, after V lost 6 bases and J lost 2 bases. CDR3 DNA: TGTGCCAGCAGACCCAGCGGGGGGCTCACAGATACGCAGTATTTT. Its translation is CASRPSGGLTDTQYF.

This clonotype was seen a handful of times. The chain combines TRBV27 with TRBJ2-5; 7 bases align to TRBD2. CDR1 is MNHEY, CDR2 SMNVEV, per germline (reference sequence). The CDR3 has 13 amino acids. J lost 5 bases, V lost 5 bases, and 5 bases had no gene match. The DNA for the CDR3 is TGTGCCAGCAGTCCGACAGCGGGGGAGACCCAGTACTTC. Protein product: CASSPTAGETQYF.